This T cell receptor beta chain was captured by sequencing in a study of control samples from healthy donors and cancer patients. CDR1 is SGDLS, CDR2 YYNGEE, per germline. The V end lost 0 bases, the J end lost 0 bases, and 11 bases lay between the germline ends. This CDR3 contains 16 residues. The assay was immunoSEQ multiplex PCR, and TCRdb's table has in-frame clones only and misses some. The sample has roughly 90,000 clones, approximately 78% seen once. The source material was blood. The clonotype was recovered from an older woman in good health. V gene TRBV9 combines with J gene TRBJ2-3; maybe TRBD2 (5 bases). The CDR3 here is CASSVGTGPSTDTQYF. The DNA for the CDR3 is TGTGCCAGCAGCGTAGGGACTGGTCCTAGCACAGATACGCAGTATTTT.